This TCR beta chain originates from a study of T-cell reconstitution after alpha-beta-depleted transplantation in children. The CDR3 consists of 17 residues. With 8 bases clipped from V and 0 bases from J, the junction kept 14 bases outside the gene matches. Germline loops: CDR1 MNHEY, CDR2 SMNVEV (reference sequence). A note on this clonotype: Its antigen remains unknown.

As it was prepared, the TCRbeta library received unique molecular identifiers. MiXCR, applied by TCRdb to the PCR reads, yields one record per CDR3 protein. The table shows roughly 670,000 distinct CDR3 sequences, with about an eighth occurring only once. Whole-study findings and limits: Two months or so post-transplant, alpha-beta T cells reportedly derived from several hundred expanded graft clones. From surviving recipient T cells and thymic progenitors came the high day-60 TCRbeta diversity observed in some patients.

The chain joins TRBV27 to TRBJ1-1, with TRBD1 identical over 8 bases. The origin of this receptor is a girl aged 2-9 years with congenital amegakaryocytic thrombocytopenia, due to receive a stem cell transplant. The sample here was PBMCs, taken before TCRalphabeta/CD19-depleted stem cell transplant. The CDR3 nucleotides read TGTGCCAGCTGTCCCCCTTGGGCGACAGGGGTGAACACTGAAGCTTTCTTT. Amino acid sequence: CASCPPWATGVNTEAFF.